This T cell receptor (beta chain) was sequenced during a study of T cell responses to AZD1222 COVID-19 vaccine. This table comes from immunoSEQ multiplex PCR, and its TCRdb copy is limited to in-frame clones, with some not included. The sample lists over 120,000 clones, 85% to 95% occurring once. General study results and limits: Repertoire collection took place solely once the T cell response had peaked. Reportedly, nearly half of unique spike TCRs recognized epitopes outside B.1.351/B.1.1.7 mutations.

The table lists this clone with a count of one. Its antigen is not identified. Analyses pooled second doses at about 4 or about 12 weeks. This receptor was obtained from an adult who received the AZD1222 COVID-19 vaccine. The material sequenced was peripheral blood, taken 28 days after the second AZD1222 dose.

The CDR3 spells CASTRPGGGYTF. In DNA, the CDR3 is TGTGCCAGTACCCGTCCGGGGGGGGGCTACACCTTC. This chain links TRBV19 with TRBJ1-2, with TRBD1 as a possible D gene (5 bases). V lost 7 bases to trimming and J lost 8 bases, with 14 bases between them. There are 12 residues in the CDR3. In germline, CDR1 is LNHDA, CDR2 SQIVND (reference sequence).